These 28 T cell receptor beta chains originate from one sample sequenced in a study of blood T cell repertoires in COVID-19 (dated by TCRdb to about 2020). The library came from the immunoSEQ multiplex PCR assay. As stored in TCRdb, this immuneACCESS dataset retains in-frame rearrangements with V and J assigned. A fraction of the clones does not appear; measured against another copy, unresolved V genes explain less than half of the discrepancy, and the remainder lacks a known reason. This sample is represented by 45,000 to 60,000 clones; about 86% of them were singletons. The ten largest clones add up to around 1.4% of the sample. The material sequenced was peripheral blood. The receptors shown here come from a man aged 55 to 70 with acute or convalescent COVID-19.

This sequence joins TRBV9 and TRBJ2-1; TRBD2 matches 11 bases. CDR1 is SGDLS and CDR2 is YYNGEE in the germline V gene. Trimming took 3 bases from V and 8 from J; bases not matched to a gene: 16. The CDR3 has 18 residues. CDR3 sequence reads: CASSGRDSALAGGDEQFF. CDR3 bases: TGTGCCAGCAGCGGCCGGGACAGCGCTCTAGCGGGAGGAGATGAGCAGTTCTTC.

The V call is TRBV4-3, the J call TRBJ2-3; 11 bases are a match to TRBD2. The CDR3 extends over 17 amino acids. Germline CDR1 and CDR2: LGHNA and YSLEER. The ends lost 1 base at V and 1 base at J; junction bases unmatched: 4. The CDR3: CASSQVSLAGGTDTQYF. The CDR3 DNA reads TGCGCCAGCAGCCAAGTCTCACTAGCGGGGGGCACAGATACGCAGTATTTT.

V gene TRBV5-4 combines with J gene TRBJ2-7, with D possibly being TRBD1 (5 bases). Germline V gene lookup returns CDR1 SGHNT and CDR2 YYREEE (reference sequence). V dropped 4 bases and J dropped 3 bases, with 17 bases sitting between them. The CDR3 consists of 15 residues. The CDR3 nucleotides are TGTGCCAGCAGCCTTCAGGGTCCCACCGACTACGAGCAGTACTTC. It encodes CASSLQGPTDYEQYF.

The genes are TRBV7-2 and TRBJ2-7; D is unclear. This CDR3 region has 13 residues. Germline V gene lookup returns CDR1 SGHTA and CDR2 FQGNSA. V lost 1 base and J lost 7, with 11 bases in between. The CDR3 nucleotides read TGTGCCAGCAGCTTAGGCTACGGAGTAGAGCAGTACTTC. Translated: CASSLGYGVEQYF.

The rearrangement joins TRBV5-5 to TRBJ1-5, with TRBD1 identical over 7 bases. Looked up from germline, CDR1 is SGHKS and CDR2 is YYEKEE (reference sequence). This CDR3 has 13 amino acids. V shed 2 bases, J shed 9 bases, and the junction held 5 bases outside the gene matches. The CDR3, as DNA: TGTGCCAGCAGCTTCTCTCGACAGGGGCCCCAGCATTTT. The encoded protein is CASSFSRQGPQHF.

CDR3 coding DNA: TGTGCCAGCAGCTTAGCCAGGAAATCCTACGAGCAGTACTTC. Translated: CASSLARKSYEQYF. This rearrangement joins TRBV7-9 to TRBJ2-7; D is undetermined. This CDR3 comprises 14 residues. Between the trimmed V and J ends, which lost 0 bases and 1 base, there was a span of 7 bases. Per germline, CDR1 SEHNR and CDR2 FQNEAQ (reference sequence).

The gene calls are TRBV4-1 and TRBJ2-7; D possibly corresponds to TRBD2 (5 bases). This CDR3 region has 15 residues. Germline V lookup: CDR1 MGHRA, CDR2 YSYEKL. Trimming removed 0 bases at V and 5 bases at J, with 14 bases between. The CDR3 DNA follows: TGCGCCAGCAGCCAAGATAATGTTCCCGGGGACGAGCAGTACTTC. This translates into CASSQDNVPGDEQYF.

The chain carries TRBV10-3 and TRBJ2-7; D possibly corresponds to TRBD2 (5 bases). CDR1 and CDR2 (germline): ENHRY, SYGVKD. V lost 0 bases to trimming and J lost 3 bases, with 15 bases between them. There are 16 residues in the CDR3. The CDR3 DNA sequence: TGTGCCATCAGTGAGTCGGTAGGTAGCACTAGCTACGAGCAGTACTTC. This codes for CAISESVGSTSYEQYF.

The rearrangement links TRBV3-1 (or the pseudogene TRBV3-2) to TRBJ2-4; TRBD2 matches 11 bases. CDR3 size: 15 residues. The J segment lost 8 bases and the V segment lost 2 bases, leaving 5 bases of the junction unmatched. The germline V gene has CDR1 LGHDT and CDR2 YNNKEL (reference sequence). The CDR3: CASSQTSGGSDIQYF. CDR3 DNA: TGTGCCAGCAGCCAAACTAGCGGGGGTTCTGACATTCAGTACTTC.

In nucleotides, the CDR3 is TGTGCCAGCAGCCCTAGACAGGGAACCGGGGAGCTGTTTTTT. Translation gives CASSPRQGTGELFF. This chain uses TRBV11-1 with TRBJ2-2, with 7 nucleotides matching TRBD1. The CDR3 covers 14 residues. Unmatched junction bases numbered 5, after V lost 5 bases and J lost 5 bases. CDR1 SGHAT and CDR2 FQDESV come from the germline V gene (reference sequence).

J is TRBJ1-1 and V is TRBV5-4; no clear D gene. The germline V and J ends were trimmed by 0 bases and 0 bases, with 3 bases remaining between them. Germline V lookup: CDR1 SGHNT, CDR2 YYREEE (reference sequence). This CDR3 spans 13 amino acids. CDR3 residues: CASSLAVNTEAFF. DNA for the CDR3: TGTGCCAGCAGCTTGGCAGTGAACACTGAAGCTTTCTTT.

The chain couples TRBV6-5 to TRBJ1-4, with D perhaps TRBD1 (6 bases). The V gene's germline CDR1 is MNHEY and CDR2 SVGAGI. The CDR3 spans 14 residues. V dropped 5 bases and J dropped 8 bases, with 15 bases sitting between them. CDR3 sequence (DNA): TGTGCCAGCAGTAGATTACAGGGCGGGGAAAAACTGTTTTTT. Protein: CASSRLQGGEKLFF.

This sequence joins TRBV24-1 and TRBJ2-2, with 10 positions matching TRBD2. V lost 9 bases to trimming and J lost 7 bases; unmatched junction nucleotides: 10. CDR3 size: 15 residues. The germline V gene encodes CDR1 KGHDR and CDR2 SFDVKD. In nucleotides, the CDR3 is TGTGCCACCCGATCCGGACTAGCGGTAAACGGGGAGCTGTTTTTT. Encoded protein: CATRSGLAVNGELFF.

V and J are TRBV7-9 and TRBJ2-1; TRBD2 is a possible D gene (5 bases). V shed 1 base and J shed 8 bases, with 9 bases lying between them. Germline loops: CDR1 SEHNR, CDR2 FQNEAQ (reference sequence). CDR3 length equals 13 residues. As DNA, the CDR3 is TGTGCCAGCAGCTTAGTCGCGGGCTATGAGCAGTTCTTC. This gives the protein CASSLVAGYEQFF.

This clone was seen once. This sequence joins TRBV7-9 and TRBJ1-2, with 8 bases fitting TRBD1. This CDR3 has 16 residues. Germline assignment: CDR1 SEHNR and CDR2 FQNEAQ (reference sequence). Trimming at V came to 3 bases and at J to 1 base, leaving 7 bases not matched to a gene. CDR3 bases: TGTGCCAGCAGCTTCTCGGACAGGGAAGATAACTATGGCTACACCTTC. Translation: CASSFSDREDNYGYTF.

The chain employs TRBV6-2 or TRBV6-3 and TRBJ1-3; 7 bases map to TRBD1. The CDR3 sequence is 18 residues long. Germline assignment: CDR1 MNHEY and CDR2 SVGEGT. Trimming cost V 1 base and J 0 bases; bases outside gene matches: 9. CDR3 coding DNA: TGTGCCAGCAGTTACTTTGCGCCGGGACAGATCTCTGGAAACACCATATATTTT. It encodes CASSYFAPGQISGNTIYF.

The rearrangement joins TRBV4-2 to TRBJ1-2, with D hard to call. The germline gives CDR1 LGHNA, CDR2 YNFKEQ. This CDR3 contains 15 residues. Trimming took off 0 bases at V and 8 bases at J, with 16 bases between the two ends. In nucleotides, the CDR3 is TGTGCCAGCAGCCAAGACCCAGGCCCCATGAGAGGCTACACCTTC. This sequence encodes CASSQDPGPMRGYTF.

This chain links TRBV4-1 with TRBJ1-5, with D hard to call. Germline V lookup: CDR1 MGHRA, CDR2 YSYEKL. Deletions cut 0 bases from V and 0 bases from J, with 9 bases between. The CDR3 totals 16 residues. CDR3 residues: CASSQDKYGSNQPQHF. The DNA of the CDR3 is TGCGCCAGCAGCCAAGATAAATACGGTAGCAATCAGCCCCAGCATTTT.

V usage is TRBV28 and J usage is TRBJ1-3; the match to TRBD1 covers 11 bases. The CDR3 loop spans 17 amino acids. V dropped 8 bases and J dropped 3; count of bases not matched to a gene: 12. The V gene's germline CDR1 is MDHEN and CDR2 SYDVKM. CDR3 sequence (DNA): TGTGCCAGCGGAAGGACAGGGGGCGGTTCCCTTGGAAACACCATATATTTT. The encoded protein is CASGRTGGGSLGNTIYF.

The gene calls are TRBV5-5 and TRBJ2-5; weak D call: TRBD1 (5 bases). Trimming pared 0 bases from V and 2 bases from J, leaving 11 bases between. The germline CDR1 and CDR2 sequences are SGHKS and YYEKEE (reference sequence). The CDR3 is 15 amino acids. The DNA for the CDR3 is TGTGCCAGCAGCTTGGCCGGAAACAGGCAAGAGACCCAGTACTTC. Its protein is CASSLAGNRQETQYF.

The CDR3 here is CASSQDWGGSYGYTF. The CDR3 coding sequence is TGTGCCAGCAGCCAAGATTGGGGGGGAAGCTATGGCTACACCTTC. The genes are TRBV3-1 (or the pseudogene TRBV3-2) and TRBJ1-2, with a weak D call TRBD1 (5 bases). From germline, CDR1 is LGHDT and CDR2 YNNKEL (reference sequence). The CDR3 has 15 amino acids. Trimming pared 0 bases from V and 4 bases from J, leaving 12 bases between.

V gene TRBV9 combines with J gene TRBJ2-3, with TRBD2 as a possible D gene (7 bases). Germline loops: CDR1 SGDLS, CDR2 YYNGEE. Trimming took off 6 bases at V and 1 base at J, with 15 bases between the two ends. This CDR3 spans 15 amino acids. CDR3: CASTSSGGRTDTQYF. The CDR3 nucleotides are TGTGCCAGCACCTCGTCGGGGGGCCGCACAGATACGCAGTATTTT. The full variable domain, rest sourced from reference TRBV9 and TRBJ2-3, is DSGVTQTPKHLITATGQRVTLRCSPRSGDLSVYWYQQSLDQGLQFLIQYYNGEERAKGNILERFSAQQFPDLHSELNLSSLELGDSALYFCASTSSGGRTDTQYFGPGTRLTVL.

The chain couples TRBV24-1 to TRBJ2-5; 11 nucleotides align to TRBD1. Germline-derived CDR1 and CDR2 are KGHDR and SFDVKD. V was pared by 2 bases and J by 5 bases, with 6 bases of the junction left unmatched. The CDR3 extends over 16 amino acids. The CDR3 DNA follows: TGTGCCACCAGTGATTCCGGGACAGGGGGTGGGGAGACCCAGTACTTC. Translated, it gives CATSDSGTGGGETQYF.

This clone came up once. The V gene is TRBV6-2 or TRBV6-3, the J gene TRBJ2-1, with D maybe TRBD2 (7 bases). CDR3 size: 14 residues. Trimming stripped 6 bases from V and 7 bases from J, with 16 bases between. CDR1 is MNHEY, CDR2 SVGEGT, per germline. The CDR3, as DNA: TGTGCCAGCAGCGAGGGGGGGCCTCTTAATGAGCAGTTCTTC. As protein: CASSEGGPLNEQFF.

The chain uses TRBV3-1 (or the pseudogene TRBV3-2) and TRBJ2-7; 7 bases are shared with TRBD2. J gave up 6 bases and V 1 base, and 3 bases lay outside the gene matches. The germline CDR1 and CDR2 sequences are LGHDT and YNNKEL (reference sequence). This CDR3 contains 13 residues. The CDR3 here is CASSQGTRAEQYF. The CDR3 coding sequence is TGTGCCAGCAGCCAAGGGACTAGAGCCGAGCAGTACTTC.

The sample holds one count of this clone. The chain employs TRBV12-3 or TRBV12-4 and TRBJ2-5; D remains ambiguous. V lost 3 bases and J 4 bases, leaving 9 bases between the germline ends. This CDR3 comprises 13 residues. In nucleotides, the CDR3 is TGTGCCAGCAGTTTTTCCCCGAGAGAGACCCAGTACTTC. Translation gives CASSFSPRETQYF.

This sequence joins TRBV4-3 and TRBJ1-3; tentatively, D is TRBD1 (6 bases). Germline V gives CDR1 LGHNA, CDR2 YSLEER. V lost 3 bases and J lost 0, with 12 bases in between. The CDR3 is 16 residues long. As DNA, the CDR3 is TGCGCCAGCAGCCAGGAACAGGGAAGCTCTGGAAACACCATATATTTT. Amino acid sequence: CASSQEQGSSGNTIYF.

The chain uses TRBV21-1 and TRBJ2-2; the table's TRBD2 call for D was not verified on the DNA. TRBV21-1 is an annotated pseudogene. The CDR3 consists of 15 residues. CDR3 DNA sequence: TGTGCCATCCCGACTAGCGGGAGACCCCCCGGGGAGCTGTTTTTT. The encoded protein is CAIPTSGRPPGELFF.